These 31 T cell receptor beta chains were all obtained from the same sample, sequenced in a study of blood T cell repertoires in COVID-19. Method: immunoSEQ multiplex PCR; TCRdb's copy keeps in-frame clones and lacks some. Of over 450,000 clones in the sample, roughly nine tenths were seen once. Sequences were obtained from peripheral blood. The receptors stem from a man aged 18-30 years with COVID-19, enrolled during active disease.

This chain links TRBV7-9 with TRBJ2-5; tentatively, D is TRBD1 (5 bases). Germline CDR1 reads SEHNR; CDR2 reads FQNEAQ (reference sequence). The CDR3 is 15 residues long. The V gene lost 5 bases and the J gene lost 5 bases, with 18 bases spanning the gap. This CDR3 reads CASSRDIRVVETQYF. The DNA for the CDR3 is TGTGCCAGCAGCCGAGATATCAGGGTCGTGGAGACCCAGTACTTC.

The CDR3 sequence is CASSEVGSSYNEQFF. The CDR3 DNA reads TGTGCCAGCAGTGAAGTCGGGAGCTCCTACAATGAGCAGTTCTTC. The chain carries TRBV2 and TRBJ2-1; possible D gene TRBD2, 6 bases. Looked up from germline, CDR1 is SNHLY and CDR2 is FYNNEI. This CDR3 has 15 amino acids. The germline V and J ends were trimmed by 1 base and 0 bases, with 7 bases remaining between them.

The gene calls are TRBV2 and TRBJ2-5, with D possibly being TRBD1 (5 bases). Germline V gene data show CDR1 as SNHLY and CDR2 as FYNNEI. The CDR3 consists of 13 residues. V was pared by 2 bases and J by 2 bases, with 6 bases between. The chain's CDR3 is CASSEHRQETQYF. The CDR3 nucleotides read TGTGCCAGCAGTGAACACAGGCAAGAGACCCAGTACTTC.

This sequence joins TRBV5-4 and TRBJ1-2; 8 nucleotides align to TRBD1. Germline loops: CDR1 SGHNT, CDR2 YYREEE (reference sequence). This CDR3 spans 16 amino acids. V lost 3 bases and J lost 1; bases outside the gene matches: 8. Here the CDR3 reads CASSSKRDRSNYGYTF. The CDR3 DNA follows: TGTGCCAGCAGCTCCAAACGGGACAGGAGTAACTATGGCTACACCTTC.

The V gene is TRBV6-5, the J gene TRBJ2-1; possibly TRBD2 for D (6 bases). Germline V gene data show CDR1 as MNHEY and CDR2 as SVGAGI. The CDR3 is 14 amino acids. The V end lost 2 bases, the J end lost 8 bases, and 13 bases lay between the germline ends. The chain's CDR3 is CASSYRDGEDEQFF. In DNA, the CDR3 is TGTGCCAGCAGTTACCGGGACGGGGAGGATGAGCAGTTCTTC.

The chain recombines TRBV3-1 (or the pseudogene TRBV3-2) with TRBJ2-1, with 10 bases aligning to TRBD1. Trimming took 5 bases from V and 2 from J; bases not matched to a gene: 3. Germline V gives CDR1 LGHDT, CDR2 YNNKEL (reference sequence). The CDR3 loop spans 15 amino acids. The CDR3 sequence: CASSSGTGAYNEQFF. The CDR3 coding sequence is TGTGCCAGCAGCTCGGGGACAGGGGCCTACAATGAGCAGTTCTTC.

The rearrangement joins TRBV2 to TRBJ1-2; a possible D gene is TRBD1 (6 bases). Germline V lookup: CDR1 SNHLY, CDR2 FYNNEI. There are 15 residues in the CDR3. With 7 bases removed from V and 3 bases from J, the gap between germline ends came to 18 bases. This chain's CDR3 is CASTPRRTDYYGYTF. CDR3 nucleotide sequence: TGTGCCAGCACCCCCCGAAGGACAGACTACTATGGCTACACCTTC. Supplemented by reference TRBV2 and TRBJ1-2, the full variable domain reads EPEVTQTPSHQVTQMGQEVILRCVPISNHLYFYWYRQILGQKVEFLVSFYNNEISEKSEIFDDQFSVERPDGSNFTLKIRSTKLEDSAMYFCASTPRRTDYYGYTFGSGTRLTVV.

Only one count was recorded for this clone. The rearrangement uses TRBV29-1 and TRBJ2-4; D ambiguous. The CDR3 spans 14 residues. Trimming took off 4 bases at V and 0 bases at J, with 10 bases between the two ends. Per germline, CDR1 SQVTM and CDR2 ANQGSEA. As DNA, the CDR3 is TGCAGCGTTGCCCCGACACTAGCCAAAAACATTCAGTACTTC. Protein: CSVAPTLAKNIQYF. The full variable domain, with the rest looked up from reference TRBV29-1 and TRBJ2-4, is SAVISQKPSRDICQRGTSLTIQCQVDSQVTMMFWYRQQPGQSLTLIATANQGSEATYESGFVIDKFPISRPNLTFSTLTVSNMSPEDSSIYLCSVAPTLAKNIQYFGAGTRLSVL.

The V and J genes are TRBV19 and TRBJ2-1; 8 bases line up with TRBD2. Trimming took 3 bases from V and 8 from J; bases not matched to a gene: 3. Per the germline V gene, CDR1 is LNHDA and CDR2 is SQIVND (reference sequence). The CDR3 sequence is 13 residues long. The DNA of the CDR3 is TGTGCCAGTAGTATTTTACTAGCGGATGAGCAGTTCTTC. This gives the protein CASSILLADEQFF.

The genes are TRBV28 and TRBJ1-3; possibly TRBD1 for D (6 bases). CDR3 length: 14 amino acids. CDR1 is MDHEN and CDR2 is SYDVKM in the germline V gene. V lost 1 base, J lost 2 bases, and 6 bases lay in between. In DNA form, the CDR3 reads TGTGCCAGCAGTTTATCAGGGGCTGGAAACACCATATATTTT. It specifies CASSLSGAGNTIYF.

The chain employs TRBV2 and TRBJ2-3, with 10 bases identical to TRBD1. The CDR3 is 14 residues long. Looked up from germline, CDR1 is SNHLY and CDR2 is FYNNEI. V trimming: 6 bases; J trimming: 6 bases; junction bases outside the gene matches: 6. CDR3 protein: CASRDRGLGDTQYF. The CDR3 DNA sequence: TGTGCCAGCAGGGACAGGGGGTTGGGCGATACGCAGTATTTT.

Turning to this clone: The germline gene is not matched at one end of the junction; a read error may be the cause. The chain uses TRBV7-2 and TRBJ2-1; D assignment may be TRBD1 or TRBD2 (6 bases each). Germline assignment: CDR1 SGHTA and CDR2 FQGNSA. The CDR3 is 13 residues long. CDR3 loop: CARRGSGYNEQFF. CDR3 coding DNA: TGTGCCCGCAGGGGTAGCGGTTACAATGAGCAGTTCTTC.

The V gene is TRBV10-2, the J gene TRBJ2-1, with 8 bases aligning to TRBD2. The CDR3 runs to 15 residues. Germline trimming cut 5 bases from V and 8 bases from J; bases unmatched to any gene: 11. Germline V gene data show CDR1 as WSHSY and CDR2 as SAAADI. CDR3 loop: CASSSPGTRVYEQFF. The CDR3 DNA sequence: TGCGCCAGCAGTTCCCCCGGGACTAGAGTCTATGAGCAGTTCTTC.

The DNA of the CDR3 is TGTGCCAGTACCCCGCGGCCCGTTCAAGAGACCCAGTACTTC. Amino acids: CASTPRPVQETQYF. The rearrangement joins TRBV19 to TRBJ2-5; D call uncertain. In germline, CDR1 is LNHDA, CDR2 SQIVND (reference sequence). CDR3 length: 14 residues. V shed 7 bases and J shed 2 bases, with 14 bases lying between them.

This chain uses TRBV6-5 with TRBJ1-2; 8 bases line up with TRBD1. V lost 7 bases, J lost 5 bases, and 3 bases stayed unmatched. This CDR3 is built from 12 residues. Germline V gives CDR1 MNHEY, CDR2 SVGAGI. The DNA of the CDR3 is TGTGCCAGCACGGACAGGGAGTATGGCTACACCTTC. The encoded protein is CASTDREYGYTF.

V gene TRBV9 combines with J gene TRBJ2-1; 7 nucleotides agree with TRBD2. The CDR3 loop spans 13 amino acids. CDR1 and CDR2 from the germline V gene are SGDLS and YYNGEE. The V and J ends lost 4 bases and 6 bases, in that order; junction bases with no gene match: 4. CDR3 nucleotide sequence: TGTGCCAGCAGCAGATCTAGCGGCAATGAGCAGTTCTTC. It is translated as CASSRSSGNEQFF.

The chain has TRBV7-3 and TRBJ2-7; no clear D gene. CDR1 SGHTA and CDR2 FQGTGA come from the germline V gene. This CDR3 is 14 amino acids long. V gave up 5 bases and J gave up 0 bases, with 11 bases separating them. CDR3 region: CASSADINSYEQYF. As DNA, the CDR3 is TGTGCCAGCAGCGCAGACATTAACTCCTACGAGCAGTACTTC.

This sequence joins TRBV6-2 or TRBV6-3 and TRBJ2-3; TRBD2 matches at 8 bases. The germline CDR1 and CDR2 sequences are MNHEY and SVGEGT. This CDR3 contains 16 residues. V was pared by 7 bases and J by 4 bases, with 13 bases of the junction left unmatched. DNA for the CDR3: TGTGCCAGCAACCCCGGGGGGGCACCGAGGGCAGATACGCAGTATTTT. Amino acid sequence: CASNPGGAPRADTQYF.

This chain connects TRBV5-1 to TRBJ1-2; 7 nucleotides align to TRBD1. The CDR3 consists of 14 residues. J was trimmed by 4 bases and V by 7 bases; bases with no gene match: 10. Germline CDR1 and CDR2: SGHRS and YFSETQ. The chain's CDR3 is CASGYTGTAYGYTF. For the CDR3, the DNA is TGCGCCAGCGGTTACACCGGGACAGCCTATGGCTACACCTTC.

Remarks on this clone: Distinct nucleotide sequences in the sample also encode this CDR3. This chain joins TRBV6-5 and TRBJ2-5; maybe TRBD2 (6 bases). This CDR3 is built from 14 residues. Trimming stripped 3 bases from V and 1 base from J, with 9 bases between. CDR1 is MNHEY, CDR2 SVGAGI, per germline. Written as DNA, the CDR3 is TGTGCCAGCAGTTATAGGGACTCCCAAGAGACCCAGTACTTC. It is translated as CASSYRDSQETQYF.

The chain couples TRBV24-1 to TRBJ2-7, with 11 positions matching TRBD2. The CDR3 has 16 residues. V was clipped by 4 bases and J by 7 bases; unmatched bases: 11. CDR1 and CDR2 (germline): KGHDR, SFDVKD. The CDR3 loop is CATSDATSGSIWEQYF. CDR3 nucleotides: TGTGCCACCAGTGACGCAACTAGCGGGAGTATTTGGGAGCAGTACTTC.

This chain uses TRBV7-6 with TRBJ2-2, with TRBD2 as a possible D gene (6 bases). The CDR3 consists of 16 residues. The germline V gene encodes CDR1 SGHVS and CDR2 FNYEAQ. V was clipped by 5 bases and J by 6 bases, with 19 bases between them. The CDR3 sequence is CASSPTAPSVSGELFF. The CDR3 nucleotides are TGTGCCAGCAGCCCCACGGCCCCTAGCGTCTCCGGGGAGCTGTTTTTT.

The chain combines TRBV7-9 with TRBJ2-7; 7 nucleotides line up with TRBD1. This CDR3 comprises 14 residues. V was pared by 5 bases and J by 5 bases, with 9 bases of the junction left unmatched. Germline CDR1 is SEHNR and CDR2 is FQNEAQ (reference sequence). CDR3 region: CASSPSTGKDEQYF. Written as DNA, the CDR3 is TGTGCCAGCAGCCCATCGACAGGGAAGGACGAGCAGTACTTC.

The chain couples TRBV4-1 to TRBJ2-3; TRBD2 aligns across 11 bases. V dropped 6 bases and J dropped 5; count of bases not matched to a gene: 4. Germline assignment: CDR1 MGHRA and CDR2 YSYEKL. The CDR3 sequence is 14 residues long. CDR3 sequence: CASRRLAGLDTQYF. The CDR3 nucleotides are TGCGCCAGCAGACGACTAGCGGGGCTAGATACGCAGTATTTT.

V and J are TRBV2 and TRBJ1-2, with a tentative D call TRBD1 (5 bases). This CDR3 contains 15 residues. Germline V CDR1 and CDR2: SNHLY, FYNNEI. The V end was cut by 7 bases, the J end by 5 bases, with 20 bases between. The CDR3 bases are TGTGCCAGCACCGAGGAAGGCAGGGCAGCGTATGGCTACACCTTC. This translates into CASTEEGRAAYGYTF. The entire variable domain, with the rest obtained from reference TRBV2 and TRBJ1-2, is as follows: EPEVTQTPSHQVTQMGQEVILRCVPISNHLYFYWYRQILGQKVEFLVSFYNNEISEKSEIFDDQFSVERPDGSNFTLKIRSTKLEDSAMYFCASTEEGRAAYGYTFGSGTRLTVV.

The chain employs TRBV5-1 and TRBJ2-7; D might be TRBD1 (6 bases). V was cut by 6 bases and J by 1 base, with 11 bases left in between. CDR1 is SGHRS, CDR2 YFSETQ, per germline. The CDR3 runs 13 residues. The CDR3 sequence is CASTSDRSYEQYF. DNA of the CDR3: TGCGCCAGCACCTCGGACAGATCCTACGAGCAGTACTTC.

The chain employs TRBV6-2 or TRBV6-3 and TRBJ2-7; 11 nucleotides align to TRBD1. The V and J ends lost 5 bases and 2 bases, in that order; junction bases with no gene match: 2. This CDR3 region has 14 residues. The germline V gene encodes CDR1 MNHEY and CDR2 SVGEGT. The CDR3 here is CASSPGQGAYEQYF. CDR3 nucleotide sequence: TGTGCCAGCAGTCCGGGACAGGGGGCCTACGAGCAGTACTTC.

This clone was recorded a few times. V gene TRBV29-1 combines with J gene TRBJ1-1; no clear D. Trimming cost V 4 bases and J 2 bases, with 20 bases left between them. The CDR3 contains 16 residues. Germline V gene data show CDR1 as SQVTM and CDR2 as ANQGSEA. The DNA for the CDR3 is TGCAGCGTTGTTGGCATTAAACCTCCTTTTAACACTGAAGCTTTCTTT. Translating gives CSVVGIKPPFNTEAFF. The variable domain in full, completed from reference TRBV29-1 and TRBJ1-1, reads SAVISQKPSRDICQRGTSLTIQCQVDSQVTMMFWYRQQPGQSLTLIATANQGSEATYESGFVIDKFPISRPNLTFSTLTVSNMSPEDSSIYLCSVVGIKPPFNTEAFFGQGTRLTVV.

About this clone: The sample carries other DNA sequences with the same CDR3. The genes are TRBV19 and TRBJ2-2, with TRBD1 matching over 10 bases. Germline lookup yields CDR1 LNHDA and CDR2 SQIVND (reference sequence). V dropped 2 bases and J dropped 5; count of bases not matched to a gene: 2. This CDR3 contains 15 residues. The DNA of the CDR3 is TGTGCCAGTAGTATAAGGACAGGGGGAACCGGGGAGCTGTTTTTT. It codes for CASSIRTGGTGELFF.

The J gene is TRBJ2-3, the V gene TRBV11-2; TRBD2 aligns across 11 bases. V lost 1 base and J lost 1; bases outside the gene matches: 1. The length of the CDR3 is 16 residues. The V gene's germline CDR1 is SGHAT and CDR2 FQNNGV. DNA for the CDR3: TGTGCCAGCAGCTTAGCACTAGCGGGGGGCACAGATACGCAGTATTTT. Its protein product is CASSLALAGGTDTQYF. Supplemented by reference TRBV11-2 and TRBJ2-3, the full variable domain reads EAGVAQSPRYKIIEKRQSVAFWCNPISGHATLYWYQQILGQGPKLLIQFQNNGVVDDSQLPKDRFSAERLKGVDSTLKIQPAKLEDSAVYLCASSLALAGGTDTQYFGPGTRLTVL.

CDR3 sequence: CASRNGQGPTEAFF. CDR3 bases: TGTGCCAGCAGGAACGGACAGGGCCCGACTGAAGCTTTCTTT. This chain connects TRBV2 to TRBJ1-1, with 8 bases identical to TRBD1. V lost 6 bases and J lost 5; bases outside the gene matches: 8. The CDR3 runs 14 residues. Germline-derived CDR1 and CDR2 are SNHLY and FYNNEI.